Many counts were recorded for the clone carrying this T cell receptor beta chain. Amplified TCR beta CDR3 regions derived from RNA transcripts. The study used the HTBI primer set for a first-round RT-PCR of the TCR CDR3. TCRdb reprocessed the multiplex PCR reads via MiXCR and lists one record per CDR3 protein. The sample yields about 200,000 distinct CDR3 sequences, around 18% seen once. Over 18 months, lack of ophthalmopathy progression marked Graves' hyperthyroidism as stable. Lactation, pregnancy, other autoimmune disease or uncontrolled infection led to exclusion of patients. These data are taken from a study of T cells in Graves' hyperthyroidism and ophthalmopathy. As for the study in general: Peripheral blood samples were taken at initial diagnosis, prior to any treatment.

This CDR3 has 17 residues. Germline V gene sequence: CDR1 SGHDN, CDR2 FVKESK. Trimming pared 4 bases from V and 2 bases from J, leaving 18 bases between. J is TRBJ2-1 and V is TRBV14; D is possibly TRBD1 or TRBD2 (6 bases each). The origin of this receptor is a man in his forties or fifties with Graves' hyperthyroidism. Input material: blood. The CDR3 coding sequence is TGTGCCAGCAGCCGGTACGGGGGCCCGGGGCCCTACAATGAGCAGTTCTTC. Amino acid sequence: CASSRYGGPGPYNEQFF.